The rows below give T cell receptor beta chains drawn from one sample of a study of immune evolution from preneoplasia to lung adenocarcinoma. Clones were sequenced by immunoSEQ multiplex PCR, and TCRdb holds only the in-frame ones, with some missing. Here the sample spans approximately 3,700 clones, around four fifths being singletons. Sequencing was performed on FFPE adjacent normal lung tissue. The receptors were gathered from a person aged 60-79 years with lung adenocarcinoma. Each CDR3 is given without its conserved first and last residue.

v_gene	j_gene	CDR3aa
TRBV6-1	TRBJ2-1	ASSESAEYNEQF
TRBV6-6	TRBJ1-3	ASSYSEGSGNTIY
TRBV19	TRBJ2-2	ATTPGQGAGELF
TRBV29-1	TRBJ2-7	SVALTGGIEQY
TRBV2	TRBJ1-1	ACALGQTNTEAF
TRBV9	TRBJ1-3	ASRGPFSTGNTIY
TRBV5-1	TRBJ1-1	ASSPGGGANTEAF
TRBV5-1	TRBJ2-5	ASSPGGGSWETQY
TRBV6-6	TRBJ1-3	ASSYSEGGGNTIY
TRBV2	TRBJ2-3	ASSREGSTDTQY
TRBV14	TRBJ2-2	ASSQYGGLAGRLTGELF
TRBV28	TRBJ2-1	ASTTDSYNEQF
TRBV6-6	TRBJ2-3	ATKDSTSTDTQY
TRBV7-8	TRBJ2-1	ASSPGLAGEGYNEQF
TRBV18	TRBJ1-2	ASSPNSAYGYT
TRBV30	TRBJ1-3	AWKRGIENTIY
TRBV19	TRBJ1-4	ASSPDRDREKLF
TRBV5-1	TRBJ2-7	ASNPPDSYGRRY
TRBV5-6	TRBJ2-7	ASSVSGSTFEQY
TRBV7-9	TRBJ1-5	ASSYPNQPQH
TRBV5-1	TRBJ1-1	ASSRDRGAAIDAF
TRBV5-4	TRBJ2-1	ASSSSGPVYNEQF
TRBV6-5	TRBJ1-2	ASRGTGGKYGYT
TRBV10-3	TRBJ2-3	AISDGTRSTDTQY
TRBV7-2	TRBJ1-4	ASSPGQLEEKLF
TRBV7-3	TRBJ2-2	ASSPSPSWWSTGELF
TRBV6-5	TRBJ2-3	ASSSGGSTDTQY
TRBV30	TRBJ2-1	AWRGGSDSYNEQF
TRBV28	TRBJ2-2	ASRGPRSGGELF
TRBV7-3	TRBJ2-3	ASSLRGTGDTQY
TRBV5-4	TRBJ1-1	ASSLDWAGNTEAF
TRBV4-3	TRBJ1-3	ASSQVPMISGNTIY
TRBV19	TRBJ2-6	ASCVVGQGVGGANVLT
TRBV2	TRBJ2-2	ASITTLPGELF
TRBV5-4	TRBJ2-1	ASSSSFEQF
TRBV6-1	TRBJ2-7	ASSGASGRDSYEQY
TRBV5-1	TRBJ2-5	ASSLDVGGGETQY
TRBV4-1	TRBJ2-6	ASSRGGAGANVLT
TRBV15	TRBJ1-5	ATSRDQNANQPQH
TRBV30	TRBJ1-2	ACTMGTGGYT
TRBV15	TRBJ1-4	ATRRGAGVEKLF